The entry below describes one T cell receptor beta chain. The table came from immunoSEQ multiplex PCR; TCRdb's copy has only in-frame clones and leaves some out. The sample has approximately 85,000 clones, roughly nine tenths seen once. This specimen comes from a study of control samples from healthy donors and cancer patients. The CDR3 is made up of 15 amino acids. The gene calls are TRBV21-1 and TRBJ2-2; TRBD1, as called in the table, went unchecked against the DNA. TRBV21-1 is a listed pseudogene. This receptor was identified in a woman aged 60 to 75 in good health. The sequencing input was blood. CDR3 sequence (DNA): TGTGCCAGCAGCAAAGCTCAGGGGGCCCACGGGGAGCTGTTTTTT. Protein product: CASSKAQGAHGELFF.